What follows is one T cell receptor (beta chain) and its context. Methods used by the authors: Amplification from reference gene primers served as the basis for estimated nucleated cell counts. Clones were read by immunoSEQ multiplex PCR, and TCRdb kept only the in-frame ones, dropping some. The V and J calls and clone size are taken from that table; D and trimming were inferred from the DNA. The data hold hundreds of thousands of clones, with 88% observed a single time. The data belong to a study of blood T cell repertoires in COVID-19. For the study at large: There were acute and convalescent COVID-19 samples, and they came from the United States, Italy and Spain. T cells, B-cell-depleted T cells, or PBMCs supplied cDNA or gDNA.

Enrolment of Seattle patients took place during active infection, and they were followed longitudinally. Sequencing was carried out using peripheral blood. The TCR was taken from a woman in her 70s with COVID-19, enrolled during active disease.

CDR3 DNA: TGTGCCAGCAGTGAATACCAGGGAACCACTGAAGCTTTCTTT. It is translated as CASSEYQGTTEAFF. The chain joins TRBV25-1 to TRBJ1-1, with D tentatively TRBD1 (5 bases). The V end lost 0 bases, the J end lost 4 bases, and 9 bases lay between the germline ends. The germline gives CDR1 MGHDK, CDR2 SYGVNS. The CDR3 is 14 amino acids.